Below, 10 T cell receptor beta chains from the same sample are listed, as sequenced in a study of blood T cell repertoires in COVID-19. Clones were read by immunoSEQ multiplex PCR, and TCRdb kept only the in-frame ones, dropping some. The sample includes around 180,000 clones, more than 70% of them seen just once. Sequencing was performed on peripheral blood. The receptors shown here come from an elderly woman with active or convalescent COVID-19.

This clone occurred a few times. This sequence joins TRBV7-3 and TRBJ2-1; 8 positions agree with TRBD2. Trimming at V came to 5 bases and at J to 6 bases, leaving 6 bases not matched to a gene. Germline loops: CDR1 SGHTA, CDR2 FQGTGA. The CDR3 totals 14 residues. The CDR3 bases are TGTGCCAGCAGCCCTAGCGGGCGCTTCAATGAGCAGTTCTTC. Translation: CASSPSGRFNEQFF.

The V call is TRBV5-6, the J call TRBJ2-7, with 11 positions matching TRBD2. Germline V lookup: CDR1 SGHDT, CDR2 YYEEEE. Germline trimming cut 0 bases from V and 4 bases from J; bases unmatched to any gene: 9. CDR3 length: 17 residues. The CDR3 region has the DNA TGTGCCAGCAGCTTGGGACTAGCGGGACTTATAGGGTACGAGCAGTACTTC. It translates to CASSLGLAGLIGYEQYF.

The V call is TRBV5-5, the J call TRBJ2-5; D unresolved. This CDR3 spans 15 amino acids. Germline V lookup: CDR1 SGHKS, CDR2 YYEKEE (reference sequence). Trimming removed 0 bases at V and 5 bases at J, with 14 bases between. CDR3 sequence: CASSLVSALGETQYF. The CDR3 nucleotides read TGTGCCAGCAGCTTGGTGAGCGCTCTTGGGGAGACCCAGTACTTC.

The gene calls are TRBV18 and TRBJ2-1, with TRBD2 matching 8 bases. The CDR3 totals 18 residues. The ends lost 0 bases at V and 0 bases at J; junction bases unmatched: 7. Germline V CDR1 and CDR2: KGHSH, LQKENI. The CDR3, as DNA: TGTGCCAGCTCACCACCGCATAGCGGGGCCAGCTCCTACAATGAGCAGTTCTTC. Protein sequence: CASSPPHSGASSYNEQFF. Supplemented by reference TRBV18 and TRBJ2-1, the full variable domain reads NAGVMQNPRHLVRRRGQEARLRCSPMKGHSHVYWYRQLPEEGLKFMVYLQKENIIDESGMPKERFSAEFPKEGPSILRIQQVVRGDSAAYFCASSPPHSGASSYNEQFFGPGTRLTVL.

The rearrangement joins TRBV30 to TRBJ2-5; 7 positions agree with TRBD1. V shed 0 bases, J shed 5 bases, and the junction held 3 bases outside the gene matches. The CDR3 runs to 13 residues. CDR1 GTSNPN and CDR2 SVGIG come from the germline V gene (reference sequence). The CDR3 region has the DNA TGTGCCTGGAGTGTAGGGGGCCTGGAGACCCAGTACTTC. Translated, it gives CAWSVGGLETQYF.

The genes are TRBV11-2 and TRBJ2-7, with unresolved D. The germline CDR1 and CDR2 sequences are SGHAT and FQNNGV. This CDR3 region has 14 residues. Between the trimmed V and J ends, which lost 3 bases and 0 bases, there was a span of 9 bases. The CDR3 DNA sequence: TGTGCCAGCAGCTTGGGCGTCGCCTCCTACGAGCAGTACTTC. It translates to CASSLGVASYEQYF. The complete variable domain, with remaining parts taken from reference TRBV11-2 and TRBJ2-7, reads EAGVAQSPRYKIIEKRQSVAFWCNPISGHATLYWYQQILGQGPKLLIQFQNNGVVDDSQLPKDRFSAERLKGVDSTLKIQPAKLEDSAVYLCASSLGVASYEQYFGPGTRLTVT.

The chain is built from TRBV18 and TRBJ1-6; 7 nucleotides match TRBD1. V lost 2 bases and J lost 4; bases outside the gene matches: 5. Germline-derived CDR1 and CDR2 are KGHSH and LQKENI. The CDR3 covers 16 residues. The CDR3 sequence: CASSPAAGGYNSPLHF. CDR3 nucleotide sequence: TGTGCCAGCTCACCAGCAGCAGGGGGTTATAATTCACCCCTCCACTTT.

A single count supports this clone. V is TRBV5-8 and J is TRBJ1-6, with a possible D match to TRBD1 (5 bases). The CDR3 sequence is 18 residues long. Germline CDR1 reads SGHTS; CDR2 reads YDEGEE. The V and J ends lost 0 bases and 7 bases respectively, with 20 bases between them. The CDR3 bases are TGTGCCAGCAGCTTGGTTAGCCCCACGGCAGGGTGGAATTCACCCCTCCACTTT. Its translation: CASSLVSPTAGWNSPLHF.

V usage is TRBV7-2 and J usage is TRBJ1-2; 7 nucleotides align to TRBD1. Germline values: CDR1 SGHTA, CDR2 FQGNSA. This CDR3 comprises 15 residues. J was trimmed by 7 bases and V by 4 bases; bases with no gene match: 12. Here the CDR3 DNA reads TGTGCCAGCAGCTACGGGACAGCTGCATCGCCTGGCTACACCTTC. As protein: CASSYGTAASPGYTF.

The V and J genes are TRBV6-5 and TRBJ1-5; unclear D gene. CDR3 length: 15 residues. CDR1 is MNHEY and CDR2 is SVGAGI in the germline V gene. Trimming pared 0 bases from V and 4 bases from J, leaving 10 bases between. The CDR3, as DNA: TGTGCCAGCAGTTACTCTTTTACTGTTAATCAGCCCCAGCATTTT. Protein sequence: CASSYSFTVNQPQHF.